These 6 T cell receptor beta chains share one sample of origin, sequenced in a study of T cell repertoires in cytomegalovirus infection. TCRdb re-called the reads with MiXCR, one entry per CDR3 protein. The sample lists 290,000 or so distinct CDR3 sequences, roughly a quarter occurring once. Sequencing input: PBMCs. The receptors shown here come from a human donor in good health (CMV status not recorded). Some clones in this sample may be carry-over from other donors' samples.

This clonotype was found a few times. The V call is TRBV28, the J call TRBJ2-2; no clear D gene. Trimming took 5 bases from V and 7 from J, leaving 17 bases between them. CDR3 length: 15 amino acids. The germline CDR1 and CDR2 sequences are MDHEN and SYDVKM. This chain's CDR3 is CASSRSGPSGGELFF. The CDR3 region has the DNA TGTGCCAGCAGTCGTTCAGGCCCTTCCGGCGGGGAGCTGTTTTTT.

CDR3: CASSFYQDTQYF. CDR3 coding DNA: TGTGCCAGCAGCTTTTATCAGGATACGCAGTATTTT. The gene calls are TRBV7-2 and TRBJ2-3; no firm D call. The CDR3 totals 12 residues. Per germline, CDR1 SGHTA and CDR2 FQGNSA. Trimming took off 3 bases at V and 6 bases at J, with 7 bases between the two ends.

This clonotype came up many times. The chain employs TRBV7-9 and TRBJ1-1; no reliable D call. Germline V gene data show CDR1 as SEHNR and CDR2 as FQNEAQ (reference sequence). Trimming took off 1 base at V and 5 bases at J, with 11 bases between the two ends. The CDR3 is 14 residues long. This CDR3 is CASSLDFRRTEAFF. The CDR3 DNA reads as TGTGCCAGCAGCTTAGATTTCCGGCGGACTGAAGCTTTCTTT. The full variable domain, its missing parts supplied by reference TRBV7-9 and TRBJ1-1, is DTGVSQNPRHKITKRGQNVTFRCDPISEHNRLYWYRQTLGQGPEFLTYFQNEAQLEKSRLLSDRFSAERPKGSFSTLEIQRTEQGDSAMYLCASSLDFRRTEAFFGQGTRLTVV.

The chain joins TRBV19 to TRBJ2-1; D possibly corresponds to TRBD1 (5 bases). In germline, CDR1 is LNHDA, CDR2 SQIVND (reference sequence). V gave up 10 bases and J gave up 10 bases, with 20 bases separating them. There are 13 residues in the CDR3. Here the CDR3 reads CATLPLRGGEQFF. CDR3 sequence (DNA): TGTGCCACTTTGCCTCTTAGGGGTGGAGAGCAGTTCTTC. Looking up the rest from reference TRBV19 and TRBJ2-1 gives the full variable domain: DGGITQSPKYLFRKEGQNVTLSCEQNLNHDAMYWYRQDPGQGLRLIYYSQIVNDFQKGDIAEGYSVSREKKESFPLTVTSAQKNPTAFYLCATLPLRGGEQFFGPGTRLTVL.

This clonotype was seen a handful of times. CDR3 loop: CASSPRTGRGRETQYF. CDR3 nucleotide sequence: TGTGCCAGCAGCCCCCGGACAGGGAGGGGTAGAGAGACCCAGTACTTC. The V call is TRBV6-1, the J call TRBJ2-5, with D possibly being TRBD1 (8 bases). Germline CDR1 reads MNHNS; CDR2 reads SASEGT. V was clipped by 6 bases and J by 4 bases, with 21 bases between them. CDR3 size: 16 residues.

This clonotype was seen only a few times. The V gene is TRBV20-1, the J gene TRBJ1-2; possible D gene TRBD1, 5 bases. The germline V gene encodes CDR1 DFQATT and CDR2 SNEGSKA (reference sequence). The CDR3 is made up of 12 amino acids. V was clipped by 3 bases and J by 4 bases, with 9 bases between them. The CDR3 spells CSARGTGYGYTF. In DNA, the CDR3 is TGCAGTGCTAGGGGGACGGGCTATGGCTACACCTTC.